The sequence of this TCR beta chain was determined in a study of shared clonotypes between healthy human individuals. Study results and caveats: Few donors restricted represented genetic and exposure-history diversity. The generation probabilities recorded for non-shared clonotypes fell below those of clonotypes shared by all four donors. Sorted-subset sequencing, rarefaction showed, was incomplete despite large depth.

Authors' methods: Junction-only immunoSEQ sequences carried no quality scores, so filtering differed. Measured with immunoSEQ multiplex PCR; TCRdb has only the in-frame clones, and not every one. That table furnishes V, J and clone size, whereas the DNA furnished D and trimming. The table lists about 2.4 million clones, roughly 93% of them singletons. A word on this clone: Its antigen is still unknown.

Sample: naive CD4+ T cells from PBMCs. The sample's subset: CD45RA+ positively selected. The origin of this receptor is a man aged 18 to 29 in good health. Some clones in this sample may be carry-over from other donors' samples.

The CDR3 protein is CASSLIVGARYNEQFF. CDR3 nucleotide sequence: TGCGCCAGCAGCTTAATAGTGGGGGCGCGTTACAATGAGCAGTTCTTC. The chain links TRBV5-1 to TRBJ2-1; D might be TRBD1 (6 bases). This CDR3 region has 16 residues. V lost 2 bases, J lost 4 bases, and 16 bases lay in between. Germline V lookup: CDR1 SGHRS, CDR2 YFSETQ. The variable domain in full, completed from reference TRBV5-1 and TRBJ2-1, reads KAGVTQTPRYLIKTRGQQVTLSCSPISGHRSVSWYQQTPGQGLQFLFEYFSETQRNKGNFPGRFSGRQFSNSRSEMNVSTLELGDSALYLCASSLIVGARYNEQFFGPGTRLTVL.